The sequence of this TCR beta chain was determined in a study of naive and memory T cell subsets. To note about this clonotype: The antigen is undetermined.

V dropped 0 bases and J dropped 2 bases, with 20 bases sitting between them. CDR1 is DFQATT, CDR2 SNEGSKA, per germline (reference sequence). There are 18 residues in the CDR3. Whole-study results and caveats: A few larger clonotypes appeared in naive repertoires, especially CD8, possibly memory cells re-expressing CD45RA.

Four subsets defined by CD45RA and CD27 were sorted after CD3, CD4, CD8 and live/dead staining. The beta constant-region primer was an equimolar mix of two oligonucleotides covering TRBC1 and TRBC2. Nested alpha and beta constant-region primers with the SP2 primer drove four PCR rounds on ligated cDNA. TCRdb called the UMI-ligation and nested PCR reads again in MiXCR, with one record for every CDR3 protein. The sample lists 120,000 to 150,000 distinct CDR3 sequences, about a fifth seen once, with 0.6% to 0.8% in the top ten. The sequence derives from a human donor in good health. The rearrangement links TRBV20-1 to TRBJ2-4; no definite D call. Sequencing used naive CD8+ T cells from blood. The CDR3 region is CSARDRAQAFLSKNIQYF. CDR3 coding DNA: TGCAGTGCTAGAGATCGGGCCCAGGCTTTCTTGTCCAAAAACATTCAGTACTTC.